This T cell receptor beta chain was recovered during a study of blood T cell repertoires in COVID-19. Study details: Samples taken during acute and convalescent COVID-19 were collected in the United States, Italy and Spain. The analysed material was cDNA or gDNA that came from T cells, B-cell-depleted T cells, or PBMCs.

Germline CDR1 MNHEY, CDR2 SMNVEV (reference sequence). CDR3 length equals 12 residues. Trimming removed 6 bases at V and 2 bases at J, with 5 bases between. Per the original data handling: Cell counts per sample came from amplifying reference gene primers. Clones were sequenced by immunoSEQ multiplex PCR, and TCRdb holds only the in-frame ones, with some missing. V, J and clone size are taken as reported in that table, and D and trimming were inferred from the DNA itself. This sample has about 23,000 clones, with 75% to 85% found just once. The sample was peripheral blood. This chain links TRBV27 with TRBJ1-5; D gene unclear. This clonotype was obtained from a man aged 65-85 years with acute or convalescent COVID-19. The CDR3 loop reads CASREGNQPQHF. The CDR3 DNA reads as TGTGCCAGCAGGGAGGGCAATCAGCCCCAGCATTTT.